This T cell receptor (beta chain) originates from a study of T cells in Graves' hyperthyroidism and ophthalmopathy (dated by TCRdb to between 2018 and 2021). With regard to the full study: Peripheral blood samples were taken at the time of initial diagnosis, prior to any treatment. The roughly 91 discovery patients were randomly divided into training and test sets at a 7:3 ratio. According to the paper, TCR Vbeta CDR3 sequencing was carried out on about 140 peripheral blood samples, which came from fewer than 50 ophthalmopathy, under 85 hyperthyroidism and about 17 progressor patients. The study also compared thyroid tissue and blood T-cell repertoires from about six Graves' hyperthyroidism patients. A discovery cohort of around 100 patients, approximately 45 with Graves' ophthalmopathy and about 58 with stable Graves' hyperthyroidism, was used to find distinguishing TCR V-J signatures. Whether ophthalmopathy could be predicted prospectively was tested in an independent validation cohort made up of 18 to 20 hyperthyroidism patients plus 17 patients who later progressed to ophthalmopathy. After sampling, hyperthyroidism patients received methimazole starting at 30 mg daily, and ophthalmopathy patients received high-dose intravenous methylprednisolone. Beyond this particular receptor, the publication reports: Sample size was not statistically predetermined, and blinding of investigators to group allocation was not performed. During validation, the model predicted progression to ophthalmopathy a median of about 6.5 months ahead of onset, with 70.59% sensitivity and 72% to 80% specificity. In cross-validation, a model built on a 13 V-J signature told ophthalmopathy apart from stable hyperthyroidism with approximately 90% sensitivity and around 81% specificity, and in testing the same model reached 80%/75%. Most expanded thyroid clonotypes (frequency above 0.001) were also found in blood, which suggests that blood repertoires may mirror thyroid immune responses.

On this clonotype itself: Its antigen is not yet known. Base qualities were left out, and no much larger clone turns up one base away.

Stable Graves' hyperthyroidism was defined as the absence of progression to ophthalmopathy over 18 months of follow-up. Hyperthyroidism patients were aged 18 to 65 years and newly diagnosed, with disease duration of less than 2 months. The study excluded patients with uncontrolled infections, other autoimmune diseases, pregnancy or lactation. Clinical symptoms, serum thyroxine and TRAb, thyroid ultrasound, and orbital computed tomography formed the basis for the diagnoses. PBMCs were isolated from about 10 ml of fresh peripheral blood by Ficoll-Paque density gradient centrifugation. Total RNA was extracted using Trizol reagent, and RNA quality was assessed on an Agilent 2100 Bioanalyzer. The CDR3, cysteine through phenylalanine, is 13 amino acids long. The kept DNA is CDR3 alone, 39 bases in frame from the first base. CDR1 is given as SGHAT and CDR2 as FQNNGV, both from the germline V gene. V sheds 4 bases and J sheds 2 bases, leaving 8 bases between their ends.

The TCR beta CDR3 regions were amplified from RNA transcripts. For the first round of RT-PCR on the TCR CDR3, the HTBI primer set was used together with the Qiagen OneStep RT-PCR kit. Libraries were constructed in a second round of multiplex PCR, after which size selection and purification were performed. Libraries were sequenced paired-end with 100 bp reads on an Illumina HiSeq2000. The source study handled its data this way. SOAPnuke was used to process the raw data, with reads discarded if the reads contained adapters or uncalled bases, had a mean Phred below 15, or lacked an exact constant-primer or identifier match. High-quality paired reads were merged with COPE v1.2.5, and unique nucleotide sequences were defined as clonotypes. Clonotypes were aligned to IMGT TRBV, TRBD and TRBJ reference segments using MiTCR v1.1. Analysis was restricted to V-J combinations with a frequency above 0.0001, which covered over 98% of repertoires. The TCS score was defined as the ratio of F50 (clonal expansion) to E x V (chaos), calculated using BLOSUM62-based TCRdist between CDR3 peptides within each V-J. Welch's t-statistics and random forest reduced fewer than 550 V-J features to 13, which were used in a naive Bayes classifier (R e1071). The public sequencing data were trimmed at Q25 with fastp and processed into clonotypes with MiXCR by TCRdb, which kept only in-frame beta chains. For every CDR3 protein sequence, its rows merge into one entry that carries the most common genes and DNA. The V and J calls were not made by the authors but by TCRdb's processing. The sample data list hundreds of thousands of distinct CDR3 sequences, and about 15% of these were observed just once. The ten largest make up around 7.7% of the sample.

Rearrangement joined TRBV11-2 to TRBJ2-5; the D call is tentative, TRBD1 or TRBD2, as each matches 6 bases. This clonotype originated in a woman younger than 35 with Graves' hyperthyroidism. The sequencing input was blood. The bases read TGTGCCAGCAGCTGGAGGGGGCAAGAGACCCAGTACTTC. It encodes CASSWRGQETQYF.